This T cell receptor (beta chain) is drawn from a study of Graves' ophthalmopathy and Graves' hyperthyroidism. Study in general: Peripheral blood was collected at initial diagnosis, before any treatment. General study results and limits: Blood was where most expanded thyroid clonotypes above 0.001 frequency also turned up.

This clonotype was recorded at least ten times. Its antigen remains unknown. Trimming removed 5 bases from V and 0 bases from J; junction bases left unmatched: 4. The CDR3 has 15 amino acids. In germline, CDR1 is SGHTA, CDR2 FQGNSA. The study amplified TCR beta CDR3 regions using RNA transcripts. Investigators did first-round RT-PCR with HTBI primers, then second-round multiplex PCR. Via MiXCR, TCRdb re-called the multiplex PCR reads, giving one row per CDR3 protein. The repertoire consists of around 670,000 distinct CDR3 sequences, with roughly 40% occurring once and the leading ten covering 40% to 45%. Certain patients, namely those with other autoimmune diseases, uncontrolled infections, pregnancy or lactation, were excluded. From fresh peripheral blood, 8.5 to 10 ml in volume, the PBMCs were obtained.

The sequence came from an adult man with Graves' ophthalmopathy. Sequencing was carried out using peripheral blood. The chain carries TRBV7-2 and TRBJ1-5; 7 bases are a match to TRBD1. The CDR3 DNA reads as TGTGCCAGCAGCCCATGGACAGGTAGCAATCAGCCCCAGCATTTT. Protein: CASSPWTGSNQPQHF. Together with reference TRBV7-2 and TRBJ1-5, the CDR3 gives the full variable domain: GAGVSQSPSNKVTEKGKDVELRCDPISGHTALYWYRQSLGQGLEFLIYFQGNSAPDKSGLPSDRFSAERTGGSVSTLTIQRTQQEDSAVYLCASSPWTGSNQPQHFGDGTRLSIL.